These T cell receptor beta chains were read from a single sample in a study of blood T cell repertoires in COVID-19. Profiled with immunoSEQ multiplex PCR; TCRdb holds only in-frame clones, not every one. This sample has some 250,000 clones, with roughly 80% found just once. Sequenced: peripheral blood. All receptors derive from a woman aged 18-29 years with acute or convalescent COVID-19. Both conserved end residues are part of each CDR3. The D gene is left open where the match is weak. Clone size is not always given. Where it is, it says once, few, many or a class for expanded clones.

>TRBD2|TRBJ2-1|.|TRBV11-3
TGTGCCAGCAGCTTGTCTAGCGGCATCTACAATGAGCAGTTCTTC
CASSLSSGIYNEQFF
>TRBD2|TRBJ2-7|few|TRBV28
TGTGCCAGCAGTTTACGACTAGCGGGAGGAGTCGAGCAGTACTTC
CASSLRLAGGVEQYF
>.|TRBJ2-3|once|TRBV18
TGTGCCAGCTCACCGATAGACAGCACTAGCACAGATACGCAGTATTTT
CASSPIDSTSTDTQYF
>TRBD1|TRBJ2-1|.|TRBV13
TGTGCCAGCAGCTTAGGGTTGCTACAGGGGGCGAGGGGTGAGCAGTTCTTC
CASSLGLLQGARGEQFF
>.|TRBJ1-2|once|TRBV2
TGTGCCAGCAGCCCTGCGAGAACCGGGTCTCAGGGAGGCTCCTATGGCTACACCTTC
CASSPARTGSQGGSYGYTF
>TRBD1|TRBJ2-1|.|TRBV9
TGTGCCAGCAGCGTTGGCAGGGGGTACAATGAGCAGTTCTTC
CASSVGRGYNEQFF
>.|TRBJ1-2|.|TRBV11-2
TGTGCCAGCACCTTGGGGAGGGATGGCTACACCTTC
CASTLGRDGYTF
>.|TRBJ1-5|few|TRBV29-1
TGCAGCGTTGCCGAGTCCGGGGGAAATCAGCCCCAGCATTTT
CSVAESGGNQPQHF
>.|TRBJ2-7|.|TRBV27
TGTGCCAGCAGCTACTTAATGGACAGCTCCTACGAGCAGTACTTC
CASSYLMDSSYEQYF
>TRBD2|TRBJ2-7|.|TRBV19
TGTGCCAGTAGTGCACCATCGACTAGCGGAGTCTCCTACGAGCAGTACTTC
CASSAPSTSGVSYEQYF
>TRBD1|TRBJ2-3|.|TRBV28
TGTGCCAGCAGTCCCGGGACAGTTCATGATACGCAGTATTTT
CASSPGTVHDTQYF
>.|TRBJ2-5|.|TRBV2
TGTGCCAGCAGTGAAAGGCGGGGAAGCCAAGAGACCCAGTACTTC
CASSERRGSQETQYF
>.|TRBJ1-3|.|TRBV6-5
TGTGCCAGCAAAACAGTAGGTGGAAACACCATATATTTT
CASKTVGGNTIYF
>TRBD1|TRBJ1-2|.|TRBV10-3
TGTGCCATCAGTGAAGGGGGCGGATATGGCTACACCTTC
CAISEGGGYGYTF
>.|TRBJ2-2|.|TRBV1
TGCACCAGCAGCCAACCCACAATAGCGGGAGGTCAGGTTTCGGGGGAGCTGTTTTTT
CTSSQPTIAGGQVSGELFF
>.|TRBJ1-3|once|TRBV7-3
TGTGCCAGCAGCCCCGGACCAGGACAGAGCTCTGGAAACACCATATATTTT
CASSPGPGQSSGNTIYF
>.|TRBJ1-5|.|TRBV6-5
TGTGCCAGCAGTTACTCACAATATCAGCCCCAGCATTTT
CASSYSQYQPQHF
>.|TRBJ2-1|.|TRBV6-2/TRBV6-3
TGTGCCAGCAGTAGACTTGGGAGAACATCCTACAATGAGCAGTTCTTC
CASSRLGRTSYNEQFF
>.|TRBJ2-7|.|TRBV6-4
TGTGCCAGCAGGGCCTTCTCCTACGAGCAGTACTTC
CASRAFSYEQYF
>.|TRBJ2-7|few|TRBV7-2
TGTGCCAGCAGCTTTTATCAGGCGAGCTCCTACGAGCAGTACTTC
CASSFYQASSYEQYF
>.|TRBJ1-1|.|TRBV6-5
TGTGCCAGCAATTTACAGGGAAGTAGGACTGAAGCTTTCTTT
CASNLQGSRTEAFF
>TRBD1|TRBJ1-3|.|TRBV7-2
TGTGCCAGCAGCTTAGTTCTAGGGGGCAGTGGAAACACCATATATTTT
CASSLVLGGSGNTIYF
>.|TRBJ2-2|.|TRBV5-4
TGTGCCACCCGCGGAATTCTCACCAGGGGCGGGCCCACCGGGGAGCTGTTTTTT
CATRGILTRGGPTGELFF
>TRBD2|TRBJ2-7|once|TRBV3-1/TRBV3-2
TGTGCCAGCAGCCAAGATGAATCTAGCGGGAGGTCCCACGAGCAGTACTTC
CASSQDESSGRSHEQYF
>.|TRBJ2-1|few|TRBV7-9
TGTGCCAGCAGACTCGCCCTCGTGGATGAGCAGTTCTTC
CASRLALVDEQFF
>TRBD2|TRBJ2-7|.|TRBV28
TGTGCCAGCACCACCAGAGGACTAGCGGGAGTCTTCGAGCAGTACTTC
CASTTRGLAGVFEQYF
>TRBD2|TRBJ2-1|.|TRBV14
TGTGCCAGCAGCCAAGATCCCAGGACTAGCGGCCCTTACAATGAGCAGTTCTTC
CASSQDPRTSGPYNEQFF
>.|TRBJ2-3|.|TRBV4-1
TGCGCCAGCAGCCAAGACAATAGTCCGCCTAACACAGATACGCAGTATTTT
CASSQDNSPPNTDTQYF
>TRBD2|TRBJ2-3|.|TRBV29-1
TGCAGCGTTGAGGGCCCGGGCGGGAGCTTCACAGATACGCAGTATTTT
CSVEGPGGSFTDTQYF
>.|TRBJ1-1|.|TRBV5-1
TGCGCCAGCAGCTTGGAGTTGGTAGCTGAAGCTTTCTTT
CASSLELVAEAFF
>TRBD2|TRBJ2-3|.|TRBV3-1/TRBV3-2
TGTGCCAGCAGCCTGGGACTAGCCAGCACAGATACGCAGTATTTT
CASSLGLASTDTQYF
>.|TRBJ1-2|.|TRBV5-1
TGCGCCAGCAGCTCCGACATGAACTATGGCTACACCTTC
CASSSDMNYGYTF
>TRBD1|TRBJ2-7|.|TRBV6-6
TGTGCCAGTAATAAGCCGGGACAGGGATACTCCTACGAGCAGTACTTC
CASNKPGQGYSYEQYF
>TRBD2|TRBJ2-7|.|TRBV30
TGTGCCCGGGAGGTGACTCGCTACGAGCAGTACTTC
CAREVTRYEQYF
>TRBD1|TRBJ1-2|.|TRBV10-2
TGCGCCAGCAGTGGGGGGACAGATGGCTACACCTTC
CASSGGTDGYTF